Shown below are 20 T cell receptor beta chains from a single sample sequenced in a study of identical twins. TCRdb processed the 5' RACE reads anew with MiXCR; each CDR3 protein has one entry. The sample has about 300,000 distinct CDR3 sequences; roughly 12% are singletons. These data were likewise used in another study, on yellow fever vaccine responses in identical twins.

Source material: CD8+ T cells sorted from blood. The receptors shown here come from a young woman in good health.

The chain uses TRBV20-1 and TRBJ2-3; the D is unclear. This CDR3 has 12 residues. The V gene's germline CDR1 is DFQATT and CDR2 SNEGSKA (reference sequence). V lost 6 bases and J lost 3, with 10 bases in between. The chain's CDR3 is CSATLPTDTQYF. In DNA form, the CDR3 reads TGCAGTGCAACGCTGCCGACAGATACGCAGTATTTT.

This rearrangement joins TRBV7-9 to TRBJ2-7; weak D call: TRBD2 (5 bases). V shed 2 bases and J shed 0 bases, with 14 bases lying between them. The germline V gene encodes CDR1 SEHNR and CDR2 FQNEAQ (reference sequence). The CDR3 totals 16 residues. CDR3 loop: CASSLPGGPSSYEQYV. The CDR3 DNA reads as TGTGCCAGCAGCTTACCGGGCGGGCCTAGCTCCTACGAGCAGTACGTC.

This clonotype occurred a few times. The genes are TRBV3-1 and TRBJ2-3; D might be TRBD1 (6 bases). Trimming cost V 2 bases and J 2 bases, with 17 bases left between them. This CDR3 contains 17 residues. The germline V gene encodes CDR1 LGHDT and CDR2 YNNKEL (reference sequence). The DNA for the CDR3 is TGTGCCAGCAGCCAAATAAGGACAGAGAGCCCCACAGATACGCAGTATTTT. Its translation: CASSQIRTESPTDTQYF.

There are a few counts of this clonotype. This chain joins TRBV20-1 and TRBJ1-6; perhaps TRBD1 as D (5 bases). Trimming pared 6 bases from V and 8 bases from J, leaving 14 bases between. CDR1 is DFQATT, CDR2 SNEGSKA, per germline (reference sequence). CDR3 size: 13 residues. The CDR3 is CSATGRGDSPLHF. DNA of the CDR3: TGCAGTGCCACAGGACGGGGGGATTCACCCCTCCACTTT.

CDR3 sequence: CASRVDRDNEQFF. CDR3 sequence (DNA): TGTGCCAGCAGAGTGGACAGGGACAATGAGCAGTTCTTC. The genes are TRBV7-9 and TRBJ2-1, with 8 bases that match TRBD1. The CDR3 length is 13 residues. V dropped 6 bases and J dropped 5; count of bases not matched to a gene: 3. The germline V gene encodes CDR1 SEHNR and CDR2 FQNEAQ (reference sequence).

This clonotype was picked up a small number of times. This chain links TRBV6-1 with TRBJ2-6; no definite D call. V dropped 5 bases and J dropped 1 base, with 9 bases sitting between them. CDR3 length equals 15 residues. The germline gives CDR1 MNHNS, CDR2 SASEGT. CDR3 nucleotide sequence: TGTGCCAGCAGTACCCGGGCTTCTGGGGCCAACGTCCTGACTTTC. Amino acids: CASSTRASGANVLTF.

This rearrangement joins TRBV19 to TRBJ2-3; TRBD2 is a possible D gene (5 bases). CDR3 size: 14 residues. V was pared by 3 bases and J by 3 bases, with 10 bases between. CDR1 is LNHDA, CDR2 SQIVND, per germline (reference sequence). The CDR3 DNA reads TGTGCCAGTAGTATTCTGAGGGAGACAGATACGCAGTATTTT. Residues: CASSILRETDTQYF.

This clonotype was seen repeatedly, ten times or more. This chain joins TRBV12-3 or TRBV12-4 and TRBJ2-5; D possibly corresponds to TRBD2 (6 bases). The CDR3 is made up of 14 amino acids. The ends were cut back, 3 bases at V and 2 bases at J, with 10 bases in the middle. CDR3 amino acids: CASSFRGFQETQYF. The CDR3 DNA follows: TGTGCCAGCAGTTTCCGGGGGTTTCAAGAGACCCAGTACTTC.

The table lists this clonotype with a count of one. This chain uses TRBV27 with TRBJ2-7; TRBD1 aligns across 8 bases. The CDR3 runs 14 residues. Germline values: CDR1 MNHEY, CDR2 SMNVEV (reference sequence). Trimming took 6 bases from V and 5 from J; bases not matched to a gene: 9. CDR3 sequence: CASREQGDGHEQYF. The CDR3 DNA reads as TGTGCCAGCAGAGAACAGGGGGATGGACACGAGCAGTACTTC.

The chain employs TRBV5-1 and TRBJ2-7, with 8 positions matching TRBD2. CDR1 SGHRS and CDR2 YFSETQ come from the germline V gene. The CDR3 spans 15 residues. V shed 4 bases, J shed 2 bases, and the junction held 8 bases outside the gene matches. CDR3 nucleotides: TGCGCCAGCAGCCCGGGGGGGACATCTACCTACGAGCAGTACTTC. This codes for CASSPGGTSTYEQYF.

The table lists this clonotype with a few counts. This rearrangement joins TRBV4-1 to TRBJ2-2, with no clear D. CDR3 length: 13 residues. Trimming removed 2 bases at V and 6 bases at J, with 7 bases between. Germline loops: CDR1 MGHRA, CDR2 YSYEKL. CDR3 DNA sequence: TGCGCCAGCAGCCAAAGGGTGGCCGGGGAGCTGTTTTTT. Its translation is CASSQRVAGELFF.

This clonotype was counted ten times or more. The chain joins TRBV3-1 to TRBJ2-3; the D gene is possibly TRBD2 (5 bases). CDR3 length equals 15 residues. V lost 1 base and J 6 bases, leaving 14 bases between the germline ends. Per the germline V gene, CDR1 is LGHDT and CDR2 is YNNKEL (reference sequence). The DNA for the CDR3 is TGTGCCAGCAGCCAAGTGGGGAGATCGGCGGATACGCAGTATTTT. This sequence encodes CASSQVGRSADTQYF.

V gene TRBV11-1 combines with J gene TRBJ2-2, with 8 bases identical to TRBD2. From germline, CDR1 is SGHAT and CDR2 FQDESV (reference sequence). The CDR3 totals 18 residues. V lost 5 bases to trimming and J lost 4 bases; unmatched junction nucleotides: 15. The CDR3 spells CASSPRTSSDGGTGELFF. CDR3 nucleotides: TGTGCCAGCAGCCCCCGGACTAGCTCTGACGGGGGCACCGGGGAGCTGTTTTTT.

The table lists this clonotype with a few counts. The chain employs TRBV6-1 and TRBJ1-1; D gene uncertain. The CDR3 is made up of 11 amino acids. Germline V gene data show CDR1 as MNHNS and CDR2 as SASEGT. The ends were cut back, 9 bases at V and 3 bases at J, with 8 bases in the middle. CDR3 amino acids: CASHYDTEAFF. In DNA form, the CDR3 reads TGTGCCAGTCATTATGACACTGAAGCTTTCTTT.

This clonotype showed up just a few times. The V and J genes are TRBV7-9 and TRBJ2-7; TRBD2 aligns across 10 bases. With 3 bases clipped from V and 3 bases from J, the junction kept 5 bases outside the gene matches. CDR1 is SEHNR, CDR2 FQNEAQ, per germline (reference sequence). The CDR3 runs to 15 residues. The CDR3 region is CASSFGTSERYEQYF. DNA for the CDR3: TGTGCCAGCAGCTTTGGGACTAGCGAACGCTACGAGCAGTACTTC.

This clonotype was seen more than once but under ten times. The genes are TRBV4-1 and TRBJ2-7; TRBD2 might be the D (6 bases). The germline V gene encodes CDR1 MGHRA and CDR2 YSYEKL. The germline V and J ends were trimmed by 1 base and 3 bases, with 10 bases remaining between them. The CDR3 spans 14 residues. The CDR3 reads CASSQVGRHYEQYF. The CDR3, as DNA: TGCGCCAGCAGCCAAGTCGGGAGACACTACGAGCAGTACTTC.

The rearrangement uses TRBV7-9 and TRBJ1-1; 9 nucleotides agree with TRBD1. The J segment lost 0 bases and the V segment lost 5 bases, leaving 4 bases of the junction unmatched. CDR1 is SEHNR, CDR2 FQNEAQ, per germline (reference sequence). The CDR3 spans 15 residues. CDR3 in DNA: TGTGCCAGCAGCCCATGGACAGGGGTGAACACTGAAGCTTTCTTT. Translation: CASSPWTGVNTEAFF. The full variable domain, completed using reference TRBV7-9 and TRBJ1-1, is DTGVSQNPRHKITKRGQNVTFRCDPISEHNRLYWYRQTLGQGPEFLTYFQNEAQLEKSRLLSDRFSAERPKGSFSTLEIQRTEQGDSAMYLCASSPWTGVNTEAFFGQGTRLTVV.

This chain joins TRBV20-1 and TRBJ1-5; D is perhaps TRBD1 (6 bases). V was cut by 0 bases and J by 1 base, with 13 bases left in between. CDR1 is DFQATT, CDR2 SNEGSKA, per germline (reference sequence). CDR3 length: 16 amino acids. This CDR3 reads CSARDPGEASNQPQHF. The CDR3 DNA follows: TGCAGTGCTAGAGATCCAGGGGAGGCGAGCAATCAGCCCCAGCATTTT.

Many counts were recorded for this clonotype. The V gene is TRBV27, the J gene TRBJ2-5, with D unresolved. V was shortened by 11 bases and J by 5 bases, with 18 bases between the two germline ends. The CDR3 runs 13 residues. The germline V gene has CDR1 MNHEY and CDR2 SMNVEV (reference sequence). CDR3 coding DNA: TGTGCCTCATCGGCCACGTCTGCGGAGACCCAGTACTTC. It specifies CASSATSAETQYF.

This clonotype was counted only a few times. The genes are TRBV9 and TRBJ2-1; D ambiguous. Germline V gives CDR1 SGDLS, CDR2 YYNGEE. V lost 3 bases, J lost 0 bases, and 13 bases lay in between. The CDR3 is 16 amino acids. CDR3 sequence reads: CASSAPTSSSYNEQFF. CDR3 coding DNA: TGTGCCAGCAGCGCTCCTACTTCCAGCTCCTACAATGAGCAGTTCTTC. The whole variable domain, filled in from reference TRBV9 and TRBJ2-1, reads DSGVTQTPKHLITATGQRVTLRCSPRSGDLSVYWYQQSLDQGLQFLIQYYNGEERAKGNILERFSAQQFPDLHSELNLSSLELGDSALYFCASSAPTSSSYNEQFFGPGTRLTVL.